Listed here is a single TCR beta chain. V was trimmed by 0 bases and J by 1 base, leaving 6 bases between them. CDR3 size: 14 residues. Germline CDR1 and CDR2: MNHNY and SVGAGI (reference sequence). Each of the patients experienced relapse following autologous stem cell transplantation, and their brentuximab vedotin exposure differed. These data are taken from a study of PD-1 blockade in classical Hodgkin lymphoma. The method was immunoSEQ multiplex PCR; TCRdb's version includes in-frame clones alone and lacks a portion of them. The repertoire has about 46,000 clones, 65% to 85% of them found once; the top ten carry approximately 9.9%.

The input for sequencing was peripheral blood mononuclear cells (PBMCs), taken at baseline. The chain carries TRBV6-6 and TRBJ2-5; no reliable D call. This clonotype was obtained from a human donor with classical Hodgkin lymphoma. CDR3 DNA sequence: TGTGCCAGCAGTTACTCTATCTTCCAAGAGACCCAGTACTTC. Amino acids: CASSYSIFQETQYF.